The clone carrying this TCR beta chain came up many times. Original processing methods: Sample TCR totals centred on a median of roughly 96,000, ranging about 20,000 to 690,600. Using its own MiXCR run on the RACE reads, TCRdb lists one record per CDR3 protein. TCRdb, not the authors, supplied the V and J calls. The sample has a few hundred thousand distinct CDR3 sequences; about 6% are singletons. Germline CDR1 KGHSH, CDR2 LQKENI. The CDR3 covers 14 residues. Trimming removed 3 bases at V and 3 bases at J, with 9 bases between. Time point specified: patch test 2, 6 weeks after DPC sensitization. Described treatment: therapeutic diphenylcyclopropenone sensitization with weekly scalp DPC. Donors were 18 to 70-year-old alopecia patients suitable for DPC. The authors extracted total RNA from unfractionated whole blood. These data originate in a study of human T cells and chemical hapten exposure. Study-level background: All patients underwent weekly scalp dosing with diphenylcyclopropenone for the full roughly 23-week study.

The clonotype originates from a young woman with alopecia areata. Some clones in this sample may be carry-over from other donors' samples. The chain employs TRBV18 and TRBJ1-5, with a weak D call TRBD1 (6 bases). Source: whole blood, taken in connection with sensitization to the hapten diphenylcyclopropenone (DPC). CDR3 residues: CASSPGQFNQPQHF. The CDR3 nucleotides read TGTGCCAGCTCACCTGGACAGTTCAATCAGCCCCAGCATTTT.